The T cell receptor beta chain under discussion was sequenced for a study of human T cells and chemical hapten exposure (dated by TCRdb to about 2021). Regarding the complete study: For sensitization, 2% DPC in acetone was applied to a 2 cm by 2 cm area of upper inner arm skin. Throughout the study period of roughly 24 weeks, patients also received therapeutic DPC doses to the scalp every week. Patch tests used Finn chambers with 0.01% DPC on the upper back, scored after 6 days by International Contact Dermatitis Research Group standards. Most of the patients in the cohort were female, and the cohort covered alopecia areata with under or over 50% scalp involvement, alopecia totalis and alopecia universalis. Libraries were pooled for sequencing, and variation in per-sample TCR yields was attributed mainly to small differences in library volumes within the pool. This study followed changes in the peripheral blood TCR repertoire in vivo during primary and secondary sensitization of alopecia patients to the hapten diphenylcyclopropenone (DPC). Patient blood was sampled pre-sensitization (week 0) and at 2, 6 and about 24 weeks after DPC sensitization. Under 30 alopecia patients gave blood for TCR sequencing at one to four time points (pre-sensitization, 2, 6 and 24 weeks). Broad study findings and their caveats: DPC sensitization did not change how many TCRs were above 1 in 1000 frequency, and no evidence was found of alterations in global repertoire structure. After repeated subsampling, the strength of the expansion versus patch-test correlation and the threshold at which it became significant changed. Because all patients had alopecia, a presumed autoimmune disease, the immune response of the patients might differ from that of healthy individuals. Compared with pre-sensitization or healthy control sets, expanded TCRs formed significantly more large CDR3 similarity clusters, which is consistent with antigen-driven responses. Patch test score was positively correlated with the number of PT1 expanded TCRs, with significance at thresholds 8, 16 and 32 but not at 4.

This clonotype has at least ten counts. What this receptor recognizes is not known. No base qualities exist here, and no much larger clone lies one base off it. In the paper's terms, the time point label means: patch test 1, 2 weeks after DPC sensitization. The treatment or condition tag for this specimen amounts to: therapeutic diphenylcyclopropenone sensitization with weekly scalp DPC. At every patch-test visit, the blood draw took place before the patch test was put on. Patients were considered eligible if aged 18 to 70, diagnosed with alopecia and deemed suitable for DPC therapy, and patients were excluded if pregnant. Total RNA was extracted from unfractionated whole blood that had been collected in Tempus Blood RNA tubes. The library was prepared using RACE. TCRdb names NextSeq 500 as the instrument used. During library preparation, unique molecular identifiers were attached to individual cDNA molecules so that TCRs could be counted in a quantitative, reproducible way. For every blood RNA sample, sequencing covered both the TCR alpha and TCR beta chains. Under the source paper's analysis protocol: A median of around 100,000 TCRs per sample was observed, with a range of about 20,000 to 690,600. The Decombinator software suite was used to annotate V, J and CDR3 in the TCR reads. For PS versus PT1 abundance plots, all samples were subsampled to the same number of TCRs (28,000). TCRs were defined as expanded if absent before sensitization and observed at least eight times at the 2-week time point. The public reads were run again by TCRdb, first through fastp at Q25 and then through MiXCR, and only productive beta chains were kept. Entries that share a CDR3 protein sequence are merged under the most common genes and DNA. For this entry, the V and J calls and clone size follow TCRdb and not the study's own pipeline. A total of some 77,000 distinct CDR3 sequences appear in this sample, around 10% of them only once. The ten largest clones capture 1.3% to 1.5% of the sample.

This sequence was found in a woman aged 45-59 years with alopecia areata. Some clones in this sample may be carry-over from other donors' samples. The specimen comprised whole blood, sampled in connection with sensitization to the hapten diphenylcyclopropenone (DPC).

The base sequence is TGTGCCAGCAGCTTAAGTTCGCGAAGTCGGTACTTC. This yields the protein CASSLSSRSRYF. The chain was built from TRBV5-6 and TRBJ2-7; no D gene is confidently identified. V is reduced by 2 bases and J by 12 bases, leaving a spacing of 15 bases between them. The CDR3 runs 12 amino acids, cysteine and phenylalanine included. The entry retains the CDR3 DNA only, 36 bases that are in frame from base 1. As encoded in the germline V gene, CDR1 is SGHDT while CDR2 is YYEEEE.